This is a list of T cell receptor beta chains from one sample in a study of cytomegalovirus exposure and HLA in healthy donors. Assay: immunoSEQ multiplex PCR; the TCRdb copy retains only in-frame clones and omits some. The sample yields some 200,000 clones, around 80% seen once. Sequenced sample: PBMCs. These receptors were obtained from a young woman in good health and CMV-seronegative. The CDR3 runs from the conserved cysteine through the conserved F or W. The order of the fields is CDR3 protein, CDR3 DNA, clone size, V gene, D gene, J gene. The D gene is left open where the match is weak. Clone size, where shown, is once, few, many, or a class for clones that have expanded.

CDR3 protein: CASSFGGTRETQYF
CDR3 DNA: TGTGCCAGCAGTTTTGGGGGGACCAGAGAGACCCAGTACTTC
clone size: once
V gene: TRBV6-5
D gene: NA
J gene: TRBJ2-5

CDR3 protein: CASSPARGSQETQYF
CDR3 DNA: TGTGCCAGCAGCCCAGCGCGTGGTTCTCAAGAGACCCAGTACTTC
clone size: NA
V gene: TRBV14
D gene: NA
J gene: TRBJ2-5

CDR3 protein: CASSSPPSTDTQYF
CDR3 DNA: TGTGCCAGCAGCTCTCCCCCGAGCACAGATACGCAGTATTTT
clone size: NA
V gene: TRBV7-9
D gene: NA
J gene: TRBJ2-3

CDR3 protein: CASSFSSGGVKTF
CDR3 DNA: TGTGCCAGCAGTTTTTCCTCAGGGGGCGTAAAGACCTTC
clone size: NA
V gene: TRBV27
D gene: TRBD1
J gene: TRBJ1-2

CDR3 protein: CASSLVGLAGKSITDTQYF
CDR3 DNA: TGCGCCAGCAGCCTTGTTGGACTAGCGGGAAAATCTATCACAGATACGCAGTATTTT
clone size: NA
V gene: TRBV5-1
D gene: TRBD2
J gene: TRBJ2-3

CDR3 protein: CASSTTQGTREETQYF
CDR3 DNA: TGTGCCAGTAGTACAACCCAGGGAACCCGGGAAGAGACCCAGTACTTC
clone size: NA
V gene: TRBV19
D gene: NA
J gene: TRBJ2-5

CDR3 protein: CASRQSNNSPLHF
CDR3 DNA: TGTGCCAGCAGACAGTCTAACAATTCACCCCTCCACTTT
clone size: once
V gene: TRBV27
D gene: NA
J gene: TRBJ1-6

CDR3 protein: CASSLRRNEQFF
CDR3 DNA: TGTGCCAGCAGTTTGCGGCGCAATGAGCAGTTCTTC
clone size: NA
V gene: TRBV28
D gene: NA
J gene: TRBJ2-1

CDR3 protein: CASRPAGFYNNEQFF
CDR3 DNA: TGTGCCAGCCGCCCTGCGGGGTTTTACAACAATGAGCAGTTCTTC
clone size: NA
V gene: TRBV5-6
D gene: NA
J gene: TRBJ2-1

CDR3 protein: CASSILAGGRDTQYF
CDR3 DNA: TGTGCCAGTAGTATCCTTGCGGGAGGGCGGGATACGCAGTATTTT
clone size: NA
V gene: TRBV19
D gene: TRBD2
J gene: TRBJ2-3

CDR3 protein: CASSSSRGQGLAGGFGQFF
CDR3 DNA: TGTGCCAGCAGCTCGTCGAGGGGACAGGGACTAGCGGGAGGCTTCGGGCAGTTCTTC
clone size: NA
V gene: TRBV7-9
D gene: TRBD2
J gene: TRBJ2-1

CDR3 protein: CASNPLAGRSSYNEQFF
CDR3 DNA: TGTGCCAGTAATCCCCTAGCGGGAAGGAGCTCCTACAATGAGCAGTTCTTC
clone size: once
V gene: TRBV19
D gene: TRBD2
J gene: TRBJ2-1

CDR3 protein: CAIRSSSSNQETQYF
CDR3 DNA: TGTGCCATCCGGAGCTCGTCGTCGAACCAAGAGACCCAGTACTTC
clone size: NA
V gene: TRBV10-3
D gene: NA
J gene: TRBJ2-5

CDR3 protein: CASSLGTGGNQPQHF
CDR3 DNA: TGTGCCAGCAGTCTTGGGACAGGGGGCAATCAGCCCCAGCATTTT
clone size: few
V gene: TRBV27
D gene: TRBD1
J gene: TRBJ1-5

CDR3 protein: CASSIVTSGSRVTDTQYF
CDR3 DNA: TGTGCCAGTAGTATAGTTACTAGCGGGAGCAGAGTAACAGATACGCAGTATTTT
clone size: once
V gene: TRBV19
D gene: TRBD2
J gene: TRBJ2-3

CDR3 protein: CASSLVAGPQETQYF
CDR3 DNA: TGCGCCAGCAGCTTGGTGGCAGGGCCACAAGAGACCCAGTACTTC
clone size: once
V gene: TRBV5-1
D gene: NA
J gene: TRBJ2-5

CDR3 protein: CASSLEQGAQNYGYTF
CDR3 DNA: TGCGCCAGCAGCTTGGAACAGGGGGCGCAGAACTATGGCTACACCTTC
clone size: few
V gene: TRBV5-1
D gene: TRBD1
J gene: TRBJ1-2

CDR3 protein: CASSFSYRDYEQYF
CDR3 DNA: TGTGCCAGCAGTTTTTCCTACCGAGACTACGAGCAGTACTTC
clone size: NA
V gene: TRBV28
D gene: NA
J gene: TRBJ2-7

CDR3 protein: CASSIALRTDTQYF
CDR3 DNA: TGTGCCAGTAGTATAGCGCTAAGAACAGATACGCAGTATTTT
clone size: NA
V gene: TRBV19
D gene: NA
J gene: TRBJ2-3

CDR3 protein: CASSVESSTDTQYF
CDR3 DNA: TGTGCCAGCAGCGTAGAATCTAGCACAGATACGCAGTATTTT
clone size: NA
V gene: TRBV9
D gene: NA
J gene: TRBJ2-3

CDR3 protein: CASSPTGGLRAAFF
CDR3 DNA: TGTGCCAGCTCACCGACAGGGGGCCTGAGAGCTGCTTTCTTT
clone size: NA
V gene: TRBV18
D gene: TRBD1
J gene: TRBJ1-1

CDR3 protein: CASSFTGTGNTEAFF
CDR3 DNA: TGCGCCAGCAGCTTCACCGGGACAGGGAACACTGAAGCTTTCTTT
clone size: once
V gene: TRBV5-1
D gene: TRBD1
J gene: TRBJ1-1

CDR3 protein: CASSLAGGGETQYF
CDR3 DNA: TGTGCCAGCAGCTTGGCGGGAGGGGGAGAGACCCAGTACTTC
clone size: NA
V gene: TRBV5-5
D gene: TRBD2
J gene: TRBJ2-5

CDR3 protein: CASSLWARVTANTEAFF
CDR3 DNA: TGTGCCAGCAGTTTATGGGCCAGGGTAACTGCGAACACTGAAGCTTTCTTT
clone size: NA
V gene: TRBV27
D gene: NA
J gene: TRBJ1-1

CDR3 protein: CAWSVQGVEQYF
CDR3 DNA: TGTGCCTGGAGTGTACAAGGGGTTGAGCAGTACTTC
clone size: NA
V gene: TRBV30
D gene: NA
J gene: TRBJ2-7

CDR3 protein: CASSLWSGETQYF
CDR3 DNA: TGTGCCAGCAGCTTGTGGTCCGGGGAGACCCAGTACTTC
clone size: NA
V gene: TRBV5-5
D gene: NA
J gene: TRBJ2-5

CDR3 protein: CASSQDTGPGETEAFF
CDR3 DNA: TGCGCCAGCAGCCAAGATACGGGCCCGGGAGAGACTGAAGCTTTCTTT
clone size: few
V gene: TRBV4-3
D gene: NA
J gene: TRBJ1-1